Sequencing of this T cell receptor (beta chain) was carried out in a study of T cell changes during pregnancy in multiple sclerosis. This clone occurred a few times. Germline assignment: CDR1 LNHNV and CDR2 YYDKDF (reference sequence). The CDR3 totals 14 residues. The V gene lost 0 bases and the J gene lost 13 bases, with 16 bases spanning the gap. Assay: immunoSEQ multiplex PCR; the TCRdb copy retains only in-frame clones and omits some. The sample lists 30,000 or so clones, roughly 86% occurring once. The sequence came from a female donor with multiple sclerosis, enrolled in a pregnancy study. The specimen was CD8+ T cells from peripheral blood mononuclear cells, collected in the first trimester of pregnancy. The V call is TRBV15, the J call TRBJ2-1, with D possibly matching TRBD2 (6 bases). Here the CDR3 DNA reads TGTGCCACCAGCAGAGATACTCAGGCGGGGAAACAGTTCTTC. Its translation: CATSRDTQAGKQFF.